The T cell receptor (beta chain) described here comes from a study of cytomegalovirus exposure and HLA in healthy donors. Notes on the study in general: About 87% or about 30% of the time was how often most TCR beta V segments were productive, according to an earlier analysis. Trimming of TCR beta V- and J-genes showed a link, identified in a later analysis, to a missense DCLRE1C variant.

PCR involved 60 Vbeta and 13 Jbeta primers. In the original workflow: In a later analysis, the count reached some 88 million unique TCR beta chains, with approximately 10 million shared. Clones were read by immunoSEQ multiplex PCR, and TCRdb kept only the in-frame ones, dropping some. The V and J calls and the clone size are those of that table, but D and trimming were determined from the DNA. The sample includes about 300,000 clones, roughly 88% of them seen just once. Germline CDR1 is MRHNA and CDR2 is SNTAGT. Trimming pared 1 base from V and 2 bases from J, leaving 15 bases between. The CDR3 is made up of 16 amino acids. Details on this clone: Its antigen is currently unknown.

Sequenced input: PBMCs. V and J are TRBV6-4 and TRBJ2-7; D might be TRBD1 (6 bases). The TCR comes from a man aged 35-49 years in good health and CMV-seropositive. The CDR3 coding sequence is TGTGCCAGCAGTGACTTGGCCACCGGGACACCCTACGAGCAGTACTTC. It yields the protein CASSDLATGTPYEQYF.